This T cell receptor (beta chain) was sequenced for a study of cytomegalovirus exposure and HLA in healthy donors. Study-wide results and limits: TCR beta V segments were, for the most part, productive about 87% or about 30% of the time in an earlier analysis. Most TCR sequences showed up rarely, but some public TCRs showed up in many donors. According to the study, roughly 160 TCR beta chains were cytomegalovirus-associated.

Worth noting for this clone: Its antigen remains unknown.

PCR amplification relied on 60 Vbeta primers (plus 13 Jbeta primers). Sequencing was performed with immunoSEQ multiplex PCR; in TCRdb, only in-frame clones are kept and a portion is missing. The sample has tens of thousands of clones; over 55% are singletons. This TCR derives from a boy younger than 18 in good health and CMV-seropositive. Material: PBMCs.

The CDR3 sequence: CASSVGTNNYGYTF. The DNA for the CDR3 is TGTGCCAGCAGCGTAGGGACAAATAACTATGGCTACACCTTC. The rearrangement uses TRBV9 and TRBJ1-2; perhaps TRBD1 as D (5 bases). The CDR3 spans 14 residues. Germline loops: CDR1 SGDLS, CDR2 YYNGEE. Deletions cut 0 bases from V and 1 base from J, with 7 bases between. Complete variable domain (other parts from reference TRBV9 and TRBJ1-2): DSGVTQTPKHLITATGQRVTLRCSPRSGDLSVYWYQQSLDQGLQFLIQYYNGEERAKGNILERFSAQQFPDLHSELNLSSLELGDSALYFCASSVGTNNYGYTFGSGTRLTVV.